The 12 T cell receptor beta chains reported below all come from one sample, sequenced in a study of blood T cell repertoires in COVID-19. Produced via immunoSEQ multiplex PCR; TCRdb's table is partial and in-frame only. The sample consists of 150,000 to 200,000 clones, around nine tenths of them appearing once. Source material: peripheral blood. These receptors came from a woman in her 70s with COVID-19, enrolled during active disease.

V gene TRBV11-2 combines with J gene TRBJ2-4, with D maybe TRBD1 (6 bases). The germline V and J ends were trimmed by 5 bases and 5 bases, with 16 bases remaining between them. The CDR3 covers 15 residues. From germline, CDR1 is SGHAT and CDR2 FQNNGV. The CDR3 loop reads CASSLPGTYENIQYF. The CDR3, as DNA: TGTGCCAGCAGCCTCCCCGGGACATATGAAAACATTCAGTACTTC. Variable domain in full (rest from reference TRBV11-2 and TRBJ2-4): EAGVAQSPRYKIIEKRQSVAFWCNPISGHATLYWYQQILGQGPKLLIQFQNNGVVDDSQLPKDRFSAERLKGVDSTLKIQPAKLEDSAVYLCASSLPGTYENIQYFGAGTRLSVL.

This clone was seen a single time. The genes are TRBV5-1 and TRBJ2-7; a weak D match, TRBD1 (6 bases). V was shortened by 2 bases and J by 4 bases, with 13 bases between the two germline ends. The germline V gene encodes CDR1 SGHRS and CDR2 YFSETQ. This CDR3 contains 14 residues. The CDR3 DNA reads TGCGCCAGCAGCTTAAACAGGGTTGCTTACGAGCAGTACTTC. Its translation is CASSLNRVAYEQYF.

The chain recombines TRBV6-4 with TRBJ2-5; 8 bases agree with TRBD2. This CDR3 is built from 15 residues. In germline, CDR1 is MRHNA, CDR2 SNTAGT. The trim removed 6 bases at V and 7 bases at J, leaving 13 bases unmatched. CDR3 bases: TGTGCCAGCAGCCAACCGGCGGGGGGCTTCCCGACCCAGTACTTC. Amino acid sequence: CASSQPAGGFPTQYF.

The chain has TRBV2 and TRBJ2-3; TRBD1 matches at 7 bases. The CDR3 covers 14 residues. The germline V gene encodes CDR1 SNHLY and CDR2 FYNNEI. V lost 3 bases, J lost 3 bases, and 3 bases stayed unmatched. The DNA of the CDR3 is TGTGCCAGCAGTGAGAACAGGGGAACAGATACGCAGTATTTT. This codes for CASSENRGTDTQYF.

The V call is TRBV7-9, the J call TRBJ2-1; the match to TRBD2 covers 7 bases. V lost 2 bases to trimming and J lost 9 bases; unmatched junction nucleotides: 4. CDR1 is SEHNR and CDR2 is FQNEAQ in the germline V gene (reference sequence). This CDR3 is built from 13 residues. The CDR3 region has the DNA TGTGCCAGCAGCTTACTCCGGGGGGTTGAGCAGTTCTTC. Amino acids: CASSLLRGVEQFF.

The V gene is TRBV24-1, the J gene TRBJ2-1; D possibly corresponds to TRBD2 (5 bases). The length of the CDR3 is 17 residues. V lost 3 bases and J 0 bases, leaving 14 bases between the germline ends. The germline V gene has CDR1 KGHDR and CDR2 SFDVKD. The CDR3 is CATSDSAGSGSYNEQFF. The CDR3, as DNA: TGTGCCACCAGTGATAGTGCAGGCAGCGGCTCCTACAATGAGCAGTTCTTC.

This chain connects TRBV19 to TRBJ2-3, with TRBD1 matching 8 bases. Germline V CDR1 and CDR2: LNHDA, SQIVND (reference sequence). With 1 base clipped from V and 4 bases from J, the junction kept 4 bases outside the gene matches. The CDR3 has 15 amino acids. The CDR3 DNA sequence: TGTGCCAGTAGTATAGGGACAGGGATCCCAGATACGCAGTATTTT. Translating gives CASSIGTGIPDTQYF.

This sequence joins TRBV28 and TRBJ1-4; no clear D gene. Per the germline V gene, CDR1 is MDHEN and CDR2 is SYDVKM. The V end lost 3 bases, the J end lost 3 bases, and 8 bases lay between the germline ends. This CDR3 region has 14 residues. CDR3 loop: CASSLRGANEKLFF. For the CDR3, the DNA is TGTGCCAGCAGTTTGCGGGGAGCTAATGAAAAACTGTTTTTT. Combining the CDR3 with reference TRBV28 and TRBJ1-4 gives the whole variable domain DVKVTQSSRYLVKRTGEKVFLECVQDMDHENMFWYRQDPGLGLRLIYFSYDVKMKEKGDIPEGYSVSREKKERFSLILESASTNQTSMYLCASSLRGANEKLFFGSGTQLSVL.

V gene TRBV5-1 combines with J gene TRBJ2-1; D might be TRBD1 (6 bases). CDR3 length: 14 residues. CDR1 and CDR2 from the germline V gene are SGHRS and YFSETQ. Trimming stripped 4 bases from V and 6 bases from J, with 14 bases between. CDR3 nucleotide sequence: TGCGCCAGCAGCGTCGGTTTAGGGGGCAATGAGCAGTTCTTC. It encodes CASSVGLGGNEQFF.

This chain links TRBV5-8 with TRBJ1-4; TRBD1 might be the D (5 bases). With 4 bases removed from V and 7 bases from J, the gap between germline ends came to 17 bases. There are 15 residues in the CDR3. Germline loops: CDR1 SGHTS, CDR2 YDEGEE. In DNA form, the CDR3 reads TGTGCCAGCAGCGGGAAAGACAGAATCGGTGAAAAACTGTTTTTT. This sequence encodes CASSGKDRIGEKLFF.

This rearrangement joins TRBV7-9 to TRBJ1-1; perhaps TRBD1 as D (6 bases). Germline CDR1 SEHNR, CDR2 FQNEAQ (reference sequence). Trimming removed 1 base from V and 5 bases from J, with 11 bases in between. The CDR3 sequence is 14 residues long. For the CDR3, the DNA is TGTGCCAGCAGCTTAGTTGGGGGCCGGACTGAAGCTTTCTTT. Its translation is CASSLVGGRTEAFF. Combining the CDR3 with reference TRBV7-9 and TRBJ1-1 gives the whole variable domain DTGVSQNPRHKITKRGQNVTFRCDPISEHNRLYWYRQTLGQGPEFLTYFQNEAQLEKSRLLSDRFSAERPKGSFSTLEIQRTEQGDSAMYLCASSLVGGRTEAFFGQGTRLTVV.

In DNA form, the CDR3 reads TGTGCCAGCAGCCAATCGCGTCAGGCTATGATATATTTT. Translating it yields CASSQSRQAMIYF. The genes are TRBV16 and TRBJ1-3, with D unresolved. The CDR3 has 13 residues. Looked up from germline, CDR1 is KGHSY and CDR2 is FQNENV. V was cut by 0 bases and J by 13 bases, with 13 bases left in between.